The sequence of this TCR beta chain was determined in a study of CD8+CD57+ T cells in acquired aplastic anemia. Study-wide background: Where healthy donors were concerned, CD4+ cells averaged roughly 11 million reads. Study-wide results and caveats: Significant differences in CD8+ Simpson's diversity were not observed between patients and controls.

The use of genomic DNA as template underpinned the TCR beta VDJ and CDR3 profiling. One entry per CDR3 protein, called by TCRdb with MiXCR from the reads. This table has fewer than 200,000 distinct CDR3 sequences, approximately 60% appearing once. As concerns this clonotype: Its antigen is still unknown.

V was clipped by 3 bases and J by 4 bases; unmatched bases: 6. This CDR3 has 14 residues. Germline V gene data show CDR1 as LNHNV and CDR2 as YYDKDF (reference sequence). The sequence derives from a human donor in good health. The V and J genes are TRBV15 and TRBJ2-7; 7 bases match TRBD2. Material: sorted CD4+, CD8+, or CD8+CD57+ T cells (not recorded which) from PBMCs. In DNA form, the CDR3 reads TGTGCCACCAGCAGGGGTGGGGGGGGATACGAGCAGTACTTC. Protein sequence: CATSRGGGGYEQYF.